Presented here are 26 T cell receptor beta chains from one specimen sequenced in a study of cytomegalovirus exposure and HLA in healthy donors. Profiled with immunoSEQ multiplex PCR; TCRdb holds only in-frame clones, not every one. The sample consists of around 350,000 clones, roughly 89% of them appearing once. Source material: PBMCs. All receptors come from a young woman in good health and CMV-seronegative.

The chain couples TRBV5-1 to TRBJ2-5; 7 bases line up with TRBD2. The ends lost 0 bases at V and 2 bases at J; junction bases unmatched: 4. This CDR3 contains 15 residues. CDR1 is SGHRS and CDR2 is YFSETQ in the germline V gene. In DNA form, the CDR3 reads TGCGCCAGCAGCTTGGGTGGGCGGGGGCAAGAGACCCAGTACTTC. Residues: CASSLGGRGQETQYF.

The sample holds one count of this clone. The rearrangement uses TRBV11-1 and TRBJ2-1; D gene unclear. Germline CDR1 is SGHAT and CDR2 is FQDESV (reference sequence). Trimming shortened V by 5 bases and J by 6 bases, and 26 bases separated the two germline ends. CDR3 size: 18 residues. The CDR3 DNA reads TGTGCCAGCAGCCCCCCCCCGACTCCGATGGTACCTAGCAATGAGCAGTTCTTC. As protein: CASSPPPTPMVPSNEQFF.

This rearrangement joins TRBV6-1 to TRBJ2-1; TRBD2 matches at 9 bases. The CDR3 totals 16 residues. J lost 4 bases, V lost 2 bases, and 6 bases had no gene match. Germline V gene lookup returns CDR1 MNHNS and CDR2 SASEGT. CDR3 coding DNA: TGTGCCAGCAGTGAAACTCAGCGGGAGGTTTACAATGAGCAGTTCTTC. It is translated as CASSETQREVYNEQFF.

This chain links TRBV5-4 with TRBJ2-3; 8 bases are shared with TRBD2. Trimming took 5 bases from V and 4 from J; bases not matched to a gene: 3. The CDR3 has 13 amino acids. Germline CDR1 is SGHNT and CDR2 is YYREEE (reference sequence). CDR3 nucleotides: TGTGCCAGCAGTTGGACTAGCTCAGATACGCAGTATTTT. This encodes CASSWTSSDTQYF.

This rearrangement joins TRBV4-1 to TRBJ2-3; 10 positions match TRBD1. The CDR3 consists of 16 residues. The germline V gene encodes CDR1 MGHRA and CDR2 YSYEKL. The V and J ends lost 1 base and 5 bases, in that order; junction bases with no gene match: 6. The DNA for the CDR3 is TGCGCCAGCAGCCAAGGGGACAGGGGTCTGCTAGATACGCAGTATTTT. Its protein is CASSQGDRGLLDTQYF.

This clone showed up many times. V is TRBV2 and J is TRBJ2-6; TRBD1 aligns across 7 bases. V shed 7 bases, J shed 2 bases, and the junction held 5 bases outside the gene matches. This CDR3 spans 15 amino acids. The germline V gene has CDR1 SNHLY and CDR2 FYNNEI. The CDR3 DNA reads TGTGCCAGCACCCAGACAGGGACTGGGGCCAACGTCCTGACTTTC. Amino acid sequence: CASTQTGTGANVLTF. Together with reference TRBV2 and TRBJ2-6, the CDR3 gives the full variable domain: EPEVTQTPSHQVTQMGQEVILRCVPISNHLYFYWYRQILGQKVEFLVSFYNNEISEKSEIFDDQFSVERPDGSNFTLKIRSTKLEDSAMYFCASTQTGTGANVLTFGAGSRLTVL.

This chain links TRBV5-1 with TRBJ1-1; 9 positions agree with TRBD1. Germline V lookup: CDR1 SGHRS, CDR2 YFSETQ. This CDR3 has 16 residues. Trimming at V came to 2 bases and at J to 3 bases, leaving 8 bases not matched to a gene. The CDR3 nucleotides read TGCGCCAGCAGCTTTGGTAGGGGACAGGGTTACACTGAAGCTTTCTTT. Its translation: CASSFGRGQGYTEAFF.

This clone was detected only once. The rearrangement uses TRBV7-9 and TRBJ2-7, with a tentative D call TRBD2 (5 bases). Germline V lookup: CDR1 SEHNR, CDR2 FQNEAQ (reference sequence). V was trimmed by 5 bases and J by 2 bases, leaving 16 bases between them. CDR3 size: 15 residues. CDR3 residues: CASSRYSRDPYEQYF. CDR3 sequence (DNA): TGTGCCAGCAGCCGCTACTCCCGGGATCCCTACGAGCAGTACTTC.

This chain joins TRBV11-2 and TRBJ1-6; D gene unclear. V lost 1 base and J 9 bases, leaving 10 bases between the germline ends. Germline V lookup: CDR1 SGHAT, CDR2 FQNNGV. This CDR3 is built from 14 residues. This CDR3 reads CASSLVQSRSPLHF. In DNA, the CDR3 is TGTGCCAGCAGCTTAGTACAGTCGCGTTCACCCCTCCACTTT.

The V call is TRBV30, the J call TRBJ1-1; weak D call: TRBD1 (6 bases). Germline V lookup: CDR1 GTSNPN, CDR2 SVGIG (reference sequence). The CDR3 is made up of 15 amino acids. V was clipped by 6 bases and J by 0 bases, with 17 bases between them. The CDR3 DNA reads TGTGCCTGTAAAGACGAAACAGGGATGAACACTGAAGCTTTCTTT. Translation: CACKDETGMNTEAFF.

The rearrangement links TRBV9 to TRBJ2-7, with D possibly being TRBD2 (5 bases). CDR1 and CDR2 (germline): SGDLS, YYNGEE. The CDR3 is made up of 14 amino acids. The ends were cut back, 2 bases at V and 7 bases at J, with 16 bases in the middle. In DNA form, the CDR3 reads TGTGCCAGCAGCGTGGATAGCTGGGAGAAGGAGCAGTACTTC. This encodes CASSVDSWEKEQYF.

The V and J genes are TRBV14 and TRBJ2-7; tentative D call: TRBD2 (7 bases). The CDR3 covers 16 residues. Trimming took off 0 bases at V and 3 bases at J, with 15 bases between the two ends. Germline lookup yields CDR1 SGHDN and CDR2 FVKESK. The CDR3 sequence is CASSQEGRGNFYEQYF. The CDR3 DNA reads TGTGCCAGCAGCCAAGAGGGGAGGGGGAATTTCTACGAGCAGTACTTC. The full variable domain, in which reference TRBV14 and TRBJ2-7 provide the parts outside the CDR3, is EAGVTQFPSHSVIEKGQTVTLRCDPISGHDNLYWYRRVMGKEIKFLLHFVKESKQDESGMPNNRFLAERTGGTYSTLKVQPAELEDSGVYFCASSQEGRGNFYEQYFGPGTRLTVT.

In its sample, this clone was seen once. The chain is built from TRBV2 and TRBJ2-1, with 11 bases identical to TRBD2. The CDR3 is made up of 15 amino acids. J lost 4 bases, V lost 5 bases, and 4 bases had no gene match. The germline gives CDR1 SNHLY, CDR2 FYNNEI. DNA for the CDR3: TGTGCCAGCAGTCAACTAGCGGGGGATTACAATGAGCAGTTCTTC. Translated, it gives CASSQLAGDYNEQFF.

The rearrangement joins TRBV15 to TRBJ2-5, with 7 bases identical to TRBD1. V lost 5 bases and J lost 2; bases outside the gene matches: 11. Germline V gives CDR1 LNHNV, CDR2 YYDKDF (reference sequence). The CDR3 consists of 16 residues. The CDR3 coding sequence is TGTGCCACCAGCCCCATGCCGGGACAGATACAAGAGACCCAGTACTTC. Its protein is CATSPMPGQIQETQYF.

This clone has a single count. The chain uses TRBV11-2 and TRBJ1-5; perhaps TRBD1 as D (6 bases). The CDR3 extends over 14 amino acids. Between the trimmed V and J ends, which lost 3 bases and 7 bases, there was a span of 13 bases. CDR1 is SGHAT and CDR2 is FQNNGV in the germline V gene. DNA of the CDR3: TGTGCCAGCAGCTTGGGCGGGGGCTGGCAGCCCCAGCATTTT. Amino acid sequence: CASSLGGGWQPQHF.

Only one count was recorded for this clone. The chain has TRBV6-4 and TRBJ2-1, with 11 bases aligning to TRBD2. J was trimmed by 9 bases and V by 2 bases; bases with no gene match: 6. The germline V gene encodes CDR1 MRHNA and CDR2 SNTAGT. The CDR3 spans 15 residues. CDR3 nucleotides: TGTGCCAGCAGTGACAGGGGACTAGCGGTCAGTGAGCAGTTCTTC. This gives the protein CASSDRGLAVSEQFF.

The chain links TRBV28 to TRBJ1-4; no reliable D call. Germline CDR1 and CDR2: MDHEN and SYDVKM. V was pared by 7 bases and J by 0 bases, with 6 bases between. CDR3 length equals 13 residues. CDR3 sequence (DNA): TGTGCCAGCACCTCCGCAACTAATGAAAAACTGTTTTTT. Protein: CASTSATNEKLFF. The full variable domain, in which reference TRBV28 and TRBJ1-4 provide the parts outside the CDR3, is DVKVTQSSRYLVKRTGEKVFLECVQDMDHENMFWYRQDPGLGLRLIYFSYDVKMKEKGDIPEGYSVSREKKERFSLILESASTNQTSMYLCASTSATNEKLFFGSGTQLSVL.

This chain connects TRBV29-1 to TRBJ1-2, with D possibly being TRBD1 (6 bases). With 7 bases removed from V and 4 bases from J, the gap between germline ends came to 19 bases. Germline loops: CDR1 SQVTM, CDR2 ANQGSEA. The CDR3 runs to 14 residues. As DNA, the CDR3 is TGCAGCGCTGGGGGCCCCGTTGGGAGCTATGGCTACACCTTC. This codes for CSAGGPVGSYGYTF.

The chain carries TRBV30 and TRBJ1-2; TRBD1 matches at 8 bases. The CDR3 is made up of 12 amino acids. Germline V gives CDR1 GTSNPN, CDR2 SVGIG (reference sequence). J lost 5 bases, V lost 1 base, and 0 bases had no gene match. CDR3 sequence (DNA): TGTGCCTGGAGTGGGACAGGGTATGGCTACACCTTC. As protein: CAWSGTGYGYTF.

The CDR3 here is CASSMFLSYEQYF. The CDR3 coding sequence is TGTGCCAGCAGCATGTTCCTATCCTACGAGCAGTACTTC. The genes are TRBV7-2 and TRBJ2-7; D not resolved. Per the germline V gene, CDR1 is SGHTA and CDR2 is FQGNSA. Trimming cost V 5 bases and J 1 base, with 9 bases left between them. The CDR3 contains 13 residues.

This chain links TRBV18 with TRBJ2-2, with 7 bases aligning to TRBD2. This CDR3 is built from 18 residues. Unmatched junction bases numbered 8, after V lost 1 base and J lost 0 bases. Germline-derived CDR1 and CDR2 are KGHSH and LQKENI. For the CDR3, the DNA is TGTGCCAGCTCACCACGCGGAGCGGGAACCGCGAACACCGGGGAGCTGTTTTTT. Its translation: CASSPRGAGTANTGELFF.

The chain couples TRBV10-1 to TRBJ2-1, with a tentative D call TRBD1 (6 bases). The germline gives CDR1 WNHNN, CDR2 SYGVQD (reference sequence). The V end was cut by 4 bases, the J end by 1 base, with 17 bases between. This CDR3 has 17 residues. The chain's CDR3 is CASSGDRLTGSYNEQFF. The CDR3 DNA follows: TGCGCCAGCAGTGGTGACAGGTTGACTGGATCCTACAATGAGCAGTTCTTC.

A single count supports this clone. The genes are TRBV25-1 and TRBJ1-1; tentative D call: TRBD1 (6 bases). CDR1 and CDR2 (germline): MGHDK, SYGVNS. Trimming stripped 0 bases from V and 1 base from J, with 12 bases between. The CDR3 covers 16 residues. The CDR3 protein is CASSEYGGGWNTEAFF. The CDR3 DNA sequence: TGTGCCAGCAGTGAATATGGGGGGGGCTGGAACACTGAAGCTTTCTTT.

The chain uses TRBV5-5 and TRBJ1-2; 9 bases fit TRBD1. CDR1 is SGHKS, CDR2 YYEKEE, per germline (reference sequence). CDR3 length: 15 residues. V shed 4 bases and J 7 bases; nucleotides not matched to a gene: 11. The DNA for the CDR3 is TGTGCCAGCAGCCCGGGACAGGGAGGTTTCTTTGGCTACACCTTC. This gives the protein CASSPGQGGFFGYTF.

The genes are TRBV14 and TRBJ2-3, with 7 bases lining up with TRBD2. The CDR3 covers 13 residues. V trimming: 6 bases; J trimming: 2 bases; junction bases outside the gene matches: 2. The germline V gene has CDR1 SGHDN and CDR2 FVKESK. The CDR3 coding sequence is TGTGCCAGCAGGGGAGGGAACACAGATACGCAGTATTTT. Translated, it gives CASRGGNTDTQYF.

This sequence joins TRBV6-6 and TRBJ1-3; 7 bases align to TRBD1. Germline CDR1 is MNHNY and CDR2 is SVGAGI (reference sequence). The junction had 7 bases not matched to a gene; V was cut back by 6 bases and J by 2 bases. The CDR3 contains 15 residues. CDR3 nucleotide sequence: TGTGCCAGCAGCGACAGGGAGAGGGCTGGAAACACCATATATTTT. Its translation is CASSDRERAGNTIYF.